This passage covers 10 T cell receptor beta chains from one sample sequenced in a study of cytomegalovirus exposure and HLA in healthy donors. PCR used 60 Vbeta primers and 13 Jbeta primers. Sequencing used immunoSEQ multiplex PCR; TCRdb keeps in-frame clones, though not all of them. The sample consists of over 110,000 clones, around 80% of them appearing once. The source material was PBMCs. These receptors came from a female donor in good health and CMV-seronegative.

The chain recombines TRBV15 with TRBJ2-1; 11 nucleotides match TRBD2. With V trimmed by 5 bases and J by 1 base, 7 bases remained unmatched. Looked up from germline, CDR1 is LNHNV and CDR2 is YYDKDF (reference sequence). This CDR3 is built from 17 residues. CDR3 residues: CATSVLRLAGSYNEQFF. The CDR3 nucleotides are TGTGCCACCAGCGTGTTGAGACTAGCGGGGTCCTACAATGAGCAGTTCTTC.

This chain joins TRBV5-1 and TRBJ2-1; 10 bases agree with TRBD1. This CDR3 region has 16 residues. Germline V gene lookup returns CDR1 SGHRS and CDR2 YFSETQ. V gave up 6 bases and J gave up 8 bases; unmatched junction bases: 14. The CDR3 nucleotides read TGCGCCAGCACAAGACCGGGACAGGGGTTTCGGGATGAGCAGTTCTTC. Translation gives CASTRPGQGFRDEQFF.

This rearrangement joins TRBV29-1 to TRBJ1-1; perhaps TRBD1 as D (5 bases). V was cut by 4 bases and J by 0 bases, with 9 bases left in between. This CDR3 region has 13 residues. Germline V gene lookup returns CDR1 SQVTM and CDR2 ANQGSEA. The CDR3 region has the DNA TGCAGCGTTGCCGGACACCTGAACACTGAAGCTTTCTTT. Translating it yields CSVAGHLNTEAFF.

This chain links TRBV6-6 with TRBJ2-5, with D possibly TRBD1 on 5 matching bases. CDR1 MNHNY and CDR2 SVGAGI come from the germline V gene (reference sequence). The CDR3 length is 14 residues. Trimming shortened V by 6 bases and J by 2 bases, and 13 bases separated the two germline ends. The CDR3 nucleotides are TGTGCCAGCAGCCTACAGGCGTTGCAAGAGACCCAGTACTTC. As protein: CASSLQALQETQYF.

This clone has just a few counts. This chain links TRBV2 with TRBJ2-4; perhaps TRBD1 as D (5 bases). Germline assignment: CDR1 SNHLY and CDR2 FYNNEI. The CDR3 covers 14 residues. Trimming left V 5 bases short and J 3 bases short, with 11 bases between. The CDR3 DNA is TGTGCCAGCAGTAATTGGGGCGGCAAAAACATTCAGTACTTC. Protein: CASSNWGGKNIQYF.

V usage is TRBV10-3 and J usage is TRBJ2-1; 12 positions match TRBD2. The ends lost 5 bases at V and 7 bases at J; junction bases unmatched: 3. In germline, CDR1 is ENHRY, CDR2 SYGVKD. This CDR3 contains 14 residues. CDR3 in DNA: TGTGCCATCAGTCGACTAGCGGGGGATAATGAGCAGTTCTTC. Protein product: CAISRLAGDNEQFF.

The gene calls are TRBV4-2 and TRBJ1-4; 11 bases are a match to TRBD1. The trim removed 2 bases at V and 6 bases at J, leaving 2 bases unmatched. CDR1 LGHNA and CDR2 YNFKEQ come from the germline V gene. There are 15 residues in the CDR3. The CDR3 DNA follows: TGTGCCAGCAGCCAACTGGACAGGGGGCATGAAAAACTGTTTTTT. This codes for CASSQLDRGHEKLFF.

The chain combines TRBV5-1 with TRBJ2-6, with D maybe TRBD1 (5 bases). V shed 0 bases and J shed 0 bases, with 13 bases lying between them. This CDR3 is 18 amino acids long. Per the germline V gene, CDR1 is SGHRS and CDR2 is YFSETQ. CDR3 sequence: CASSLVTGQRSGANVLTF. CDR3 DNA sequence: TGCGCCAGCAGCTTGGTAACAGGCCAACGCTCTGGGGCCAACGTCCTGACTTTC.

The chain couples TRBV7-8 to TRBJ2-5, with TRBD1 matching over 8 bases. There are 17 residues in the CDR3. The V gene end was trimmed by 5 bases and the J gene end by 5 bases; junction bases not matched to a gene: 16. Germline CDR1 and CDR2: SGHVS and FQNEAQ. CDR3 DNA sequence: TGTGCCAGCAGCCCCTTGGGCAGGACAGGGATTGTTGAGACCCAGTACTTC. This sequence encodes CASSPLGRTGIVETQYF.

The chain uses TRBV28 and TRBJ2-7; the D gene is possibly TRBD2 (5 bases). The CDR3 covers 17 residues. Germline V CDR1 and CDR2: MDHEN, SYDVKM. Trimming shortened V by 2 bases and J by 1 base, and 18 bases separated the two germline ends. Written as DNA, the CDR3 is TGTGCCAGCAGTTTAAAGTTAGCGATCGCTCTTTCCTACGAGCAGTACTTC. Amino acids: CASSLKLAIALSYEQYF.